The clone carrying this TCR beta chain was seen many times. This CDR3 has 13 amino acids. Germline loops: CDR1 LGHNT, CDR2 FRNRAP. V lost 1 base and J 1 base, leaving 4 bases between the germline ends. Authors of the study amplified TCR beta CDR3 regions from RNA transcripts. The TCR CDR3 first-round RT-PCR relied on the HTBI primer set. TCRdb re-called the multiplex PCR reads with MiXCR, one entry per CDR3 protein. This table has some 210,000 distinct CDR3 sequences, approximately 17% appearing once. These data originate in a study of T cells in Graves' hyperthyroidism and ophthalmopathy. The clonotype originates from a man aged 50 to 60 with Graves' hyperthyroidism. The J gene is TRBJ1-1, the V gene TRBV12-5; D gene unclear. Sequencing was carried out using blood. As DNA, the CDR3 is TGTGCTAGTGGTTTGGCGCCGAACACTGAAGCTTTCTTT. Amino acid sequence: CASGLAPNTEAFF.